The rows below give T cell receptor beta chains drawn from one sample of a study of CXCR3-negative and CXCR3-positive naive CD8 T cells. TCRdb re-called the 5' RACE reads, yielding one record per CDR3 amino acid sequence without DNA. This repertoire includes around 65,000 distinct CDR3 sequences. The sample consisted of naive CXCR3+ CD8+ T cells from blood. All receptors derive from a human donor in good health. Some clones in this sample may be carry-over from other donors' samples. The CDR3 runs from the conserved cysteine through the conserved F or W.

V	J	CDR3
TRBV20-1	TRBJ2-7	CSAPRDSYEQYF
TRBV30	TRBJ1-2	CAWSPGVSYYGYTF
TRBV5-1	TRBJ2-3	CASSLAISGVLVTQYF
TRBV6-2/TRBV6-3	TRBJ2-1	CASSYGSATSGEFF
TRBV12-5	TRBJ1-1	CASGFTGTEAFF
TRBV5-6	TRBJ2-5	CASSLVGLAGGLQETQYF
TRBV6-5	TRBJ2-5	CASSYFHRVSETQYF
TRBV7-3	TRBJ2-7	CASSQRGRDNYEQYF
TRBV4-3	TRBJ2-7	CASSQDSAGVSYEQYF
TRBV7-9	TRBJ2-7	CASSDFQGTLSCEQYF
TRBV6-2/TRBV6-3	TRBJ2-1	CASSDPSRDRATLNEQFF
TRBV29-1	TRBJ2-2	CSVEDLDRNTGELFF
TRBV11-3	TRBJ2-3	CASSAGQRGDPTQYF
TRBV28	TRBJ2-5	CASSFPTGVETQYF
TRBV7-6	TRBJ1-1	CASSSPRGSGDTGAFF
TRBV20-1	TRBJ2-1	CSATPRDLNYNEQFF
TRBV6-5	TRBJ2-3	CASSGLVTDTQYF
TRBV15	TRBJ2-7	CATSPGSYEQYF
TRBV3-1	TRBJ2-1	CASSQDLLTRNNEQFF
TRBV7-9	TRBJ2-1	CASSLTETYNEQFF
TRBV29-1	TRBJ1-1	CSVPGLNYMNTEAFF
TRBV2	TRBJ2-7	CASSLAGARNEQYF
TRBV5-1	TRBJ2-5	CASSPPGSLETQYF
TRBV15	TRBJ2-1	CATGAGNNEQFF
TRBV12-3/TRBV12-4	TRBJ2-5	CASSTTGTLRGETQYF
TRBV7-9	TRBJ2-2	CASSYPTSGTNTGELFF
TRBV6-5	TRBJ2-3	CASSYPFPPGITRNEPDTQYF
TRBV7-6	TRBJ2-1	CASSLEVLGRSYIEQFF
TRBV7-6	TRBJ2-5	CASGSSPGPHQETQYF
TRBV20-1	TRBJ2-5	CSAGGQGETQYF
TRBV6-6	TRBJ1-1	CASSILTVNTEAFF
TRBV28	TRBJ1-2	CASSLRGGYGYTF
TRBV6-1	TRBJ2-5	CASSETGVGQFQETQYF
TRBV28	TRBJ2-1	CASSYFTGSGGNEQFF
TRBV6-5	TRBJ2-2	CASSYSFLAGETGELFF
TRBV6-1	TRBJ1-2	CASSARGTDYF
TRBV7-3	TRBJ2-3	CASSGHRGPTPTDTQYF
TRBV7-9	TRBJ2-5	CASSSRTSGDLLWETQYF
TRBV6-5	TRBJ2-7	CASSYSASGGEQYF
TRBV7-2	TRBJ2-1	CASSSRYGDRDYNEQFF
TRBV7-9	TRBJ2-7	CASSAGTGQFEQYF
TRBV28	TRBJ2-4	CASSQSLGGDIQYF
TRBV7-9	TRBJ2-5	CASKSGEETQYF
TRBV7-6	TRBJ2-1	CASSPGGSSYNEQFF
TRBV7-3	TRBJ1-2	CASSLLGQGGSYGYTF
TRBV11-3	TRBJ2-1	CASSPLLGGREQFF
TRBV12-3/TRBV12-4	TRBJ2-3	CASSLMAVRTDTQYF
TRBV27	TRBJ2-7	CASNFGISGAGYEQYF
TRBV14	TRBJ1-4	CASSQEGRSNEKLFF
TRBV7-2	TRBJ2-7	CASSFRSYEQYF
TRBV6-5	TRBJ2-7	CASSYSFQGQDEQYF
TRBV28	TRBJ2-7	CASSFEFGQGNEQYF
TRBV7-3	TRBJ2-5	CASSSVGGQETQYF
TRBV28	TRBJ1-1	CATLGQGLTEAFF
TRBV12-3/TRBV12-4	TRBJ2-5	CASSFGSPRETQYF
TRBV6-6	TRBJ2-5	CASSYLGLAGGHEETQYF
TRBV12-5	TRBJ2-3	CASGLARTWRNTDTQYF